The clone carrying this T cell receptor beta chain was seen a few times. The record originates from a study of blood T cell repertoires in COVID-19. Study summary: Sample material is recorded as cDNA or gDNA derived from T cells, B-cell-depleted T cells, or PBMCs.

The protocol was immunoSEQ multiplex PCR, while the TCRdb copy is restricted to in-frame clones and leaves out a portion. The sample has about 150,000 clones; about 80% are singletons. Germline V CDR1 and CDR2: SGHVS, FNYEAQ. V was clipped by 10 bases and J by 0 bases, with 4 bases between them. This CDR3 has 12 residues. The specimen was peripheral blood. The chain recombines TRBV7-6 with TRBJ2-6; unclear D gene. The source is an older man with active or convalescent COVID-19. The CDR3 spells CATHSGANVLTF. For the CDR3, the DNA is TGTGCCACACACTCTGGGGCCAACGTCCTGACTTTC.